Each of the 11 T cell receptor beta chains below was sequenced from the same sample in a study of regulatory T cells in long-lasting Graves disease (dated by TCRdb to about 2021). This sample's time point label indicates: persistent/refractory GD, antithyroid drugs over 5 years with positive TRAb. For both TCR sequencing and RNA sequencing, RNA was extracted from PBMCs in TRIzol. Libraries were made using multiplex PCR. The sample was run on an Illumina HiSeq 4000. iRepertoire HTBI primers and Arm-PCR amplification of CDR3 regions were used to construct TCR beta libraries. TCRdb passed the public sequencing reads through fastp at Q25 and MiXCR, retaining productive beta sequences. Rows are combined by CDR3 protein, so each entry shows the most common genes and DNA. This sample is represented by some 420,000 distinct CDR3 sequences; 20% to 25% of them were singletons. Approximately 14% of the sample lies in the top ten.

The sample here was peripheral blood mononuclear cells (PBMCs), taken when the disease was refractory, from a patient treated with antithyroid drugs. The source is a female donor with Graves disease.

This clonotype came up many times. This sequence joins TRBV19 and TRBJ1-5; 9 nucleotides line up with TRBD1. Losses at the gene ends were 9 bases for V and 11 bases for J; bases not matched to a gene: 11. The CDR3 totals 13 residues. Germline values: CDR1 LNHDA, CDR2 SQIVND (reference sequence). The CDR3 nucleotides are TGTGCCAGCCAGGGACAGGGCCTTGGGGCCCAGCATTTT. Translated: CASQGQGLGAQHF.

The J gene is TRBJ2-7, the V gene TRBV10-3; 7 nucleotides match TRBD2. The CDR3 loop spans 14 amino acids. Germline V gives CDR1 ENHRY, CDR2 SYGVKD. Losses at the gene ends were 0 bases for V and 7 bases for J; bases not matched to a gene: 6. CDR3 region: CAISESGRGREQYF. The CDR3 DNA reads TGTGCCATCAGTGAGTCGGGGAGGGGCCGGGAGCAGTACTTC.

The J gene is TRBJ2-2, the V gene TRBV5-1; weak D call: TRBD1 (6 bases). V was cut by 3 bases and J by 1 base, with 10 bases left in between. Germline CDR1 and CDR2: SGHRS and YFSETQ. The CDR3 totals 15 residues. The DNA of the CDR3 is TGCGCCAGCAGCTCGGGACAAGTGAACACCGGGGAGCTGTTTTTT. Protein sequence: CASSSGQVNTGELFF.

In its sample, this clonotype was seen a few times. The chain joins TRBV28 to TRBJ2-5; 9 bases fit TRBD1. This CDR3 contains 15 residues. Germline CDR1 reads MDHEN; CDR2 reads SYDVKM. Trimming at V came to 3 bases and at J to 5 bases, leaving 7 bases not matched to a gene. For the CDR3, the DNA is TGTGCCAGCAGTTTCTTCGGGACAGGGTACGAGACCCAGTACTTC. Translation: CASSFFGTGYETQYF.

The chain uses TRBV7-3 and TRBJ2-3; no reliable D call. The CDR3 has 16 residues. Trimming pared 0 bases from V and 3 bases from J, leaving 13 bases between. In germline, CDR1 is SGHTA, CDR2 FQGTGA. The CDR3 DNA is TGTGCCAGCAGCTTAACGTTCACCCTGGGAACAGATACGCAGTATTTT. Translated, it gives CASSLTFTLGTDTQYF.

This clonotype has a count of ten or more. The chain employs TRBV24-1 and TRBJ2-7, with D possibly called TRBD1 or TRBD2 (5 bases each). The germline CDR1 and CDR2 sequences are KGHDR and SFDVKD. This CDR3 is built from 13 residues. Between the trimmed V and J ends, which lost 0 bases and 3 bases, there was a span of 5 bases. The CDR3 sequence: CATSDLGGYEQYF. CDR3 bases: TGTGCCACCAGTGATTTGGGGGGCTACGAGCAGTACTTC.

This clonotype was picked up a small number of times. J is TRBJ1-2 and V is TRBV30; a weak D match, TRBD1 (5 bases). The germline gives CDR1 GTSNPN, CDR2 SVGIG (reference sequence). The CDR3 consists of 13 residues. Trimming left V 2 bases short and J 2 bases short, with 9 bases between. Written as DNA, the CDR3 is TGTGCCTGGAGTCAAGGGGCCAACTATGGCTACACCTTC. Translation: CAWSQGANYGYTF. Full variable domain (rest looked up from reference TRBV30 and TRBJ1-2): SQTIHQWPATLVQPVGSPLSLECTVEGTSNPNLYWYRQAAGRGLQLLFYSVGIGQISSEVPQNLSASRPQDRQFILSSKKLLLSDSGFYLCAWSQGANYGYTFGSGTRLTVV.

This clonotype has a count of ten or more. One end of the junction does not line up with germline, which may come from a read error. The chain links TRBV12-3 or TRBV12-4 to TRBJ1-5; D uncertain. The length of the CDR3 is 15 residues. The DNA for the CDR3 is TGTGCCAGCAGCTTAGACGGAGCCAGCAATCAGCCCCAGCATTTT. Protein sequence: CASSLDGASNQPQHF.

The chain uses TRBV7-2 and TRBJ2-3; D perhaps matches TRBD2 (6 bases). This CDR3 region has 14 residues. The V and J ends lost 10 bases and 2 bases respectively, with 16 bases between them. Looked up from germline, CDR1 is SGHTA and CDR2 is FQGNSA. CDR3 protein: CATKLAYPTDTQYF. CDR3 DNA: TGTGCCACCAAACTAGCTTACCCCACAGATACGCAGTATTTT.

This clonotype was found many times. V is TRBV6-1 and J is TRBJ2-7; possibly TRBD1 or TRBD2 for D (5 bases each). The CDR3 is 14 residues long. The V gene's germline CDR1 is MNHNS and CDR2 SASEGT. V shed 6 bases and J shed 7 bases, with 19 bases lying between them. CDR3 coding DNA: TGTGCCAGCAGAATTAACGGTGGCAGGGAGGAGCAGTACTTC. This encodes CASRINGGREEQYF.

This clonotype was seen repeatedly, ten times or more. The rearrangement uses TRBV28 and TRBJ2-3; 7 bases fit TRBD2. Trimming removed 4 bases from V and 0 bases from J; junction bases left unmatched: 7. CDR1 and CDR2 from the germline V gene are MDHEN and SYDVKM. The CDR3 is 16 amino acids. The CDR3 loop reads CASSSPKAGSTDTQYF. CDR3 nucleotides: TGTGCCAGCAGTTCCCCCAAAGCGGGGAGCACAGATACGCAGTATTTT.